This T cell receptor (beta chain) was captured in a study of blood T cells in healthy people across ages. PCR was performed a second time for 7 to 11 cycles using a sample-barcoded 5' primer and a J-beta primer mix. Using its own MiXCR run on the 5' RACE reads, TCRdb lists one record per CDR3 protein. The profile covers fewer than 750,000 distinct CDR3 sequences, with around half appearing a single time and 20% to 25% taken by the ten largest. This clonotype was seen a few times. The CDR3 has 15 residues. The junction had 9 bases not matched to a gene; V was cut back by 5 bases and J by 4 bases. Germline-derived CDR1 and CDR2 are MNHNY and SVGAGI (reference sequence).

The TCR originated in a man older than 75 in good health. Sequencing used blood. The chain has TRBV6-6 and TRBJ2-3; the match to TRBD1 covers 7 bases. CDR3 DNA sequence: TGTGCCAGCAGTGAGAAGGGGGCCAAGCCAGATACGCAGTATTTT. It translates to CASSEKGAKPDTQYF.